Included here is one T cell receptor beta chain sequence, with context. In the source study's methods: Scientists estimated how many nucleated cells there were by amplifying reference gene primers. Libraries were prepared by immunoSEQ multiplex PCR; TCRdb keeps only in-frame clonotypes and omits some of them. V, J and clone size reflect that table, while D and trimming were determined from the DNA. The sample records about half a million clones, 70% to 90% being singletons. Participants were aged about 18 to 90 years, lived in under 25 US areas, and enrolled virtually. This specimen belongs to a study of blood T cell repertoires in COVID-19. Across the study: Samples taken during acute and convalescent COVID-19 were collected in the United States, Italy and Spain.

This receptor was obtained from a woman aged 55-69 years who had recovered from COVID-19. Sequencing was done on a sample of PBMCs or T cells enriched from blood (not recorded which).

Written as DNA, the CDR3 is TGTGCCAGCAGCCAAGGCTCGGGACTAGCTTCGGATACGCAGTATTTT. This translates into CASSQGSGLASDTQYF. The rearrangement joins TRBV4-2 to TRBJ2-3; 9 bases align to TRBD2. Losses at the gene ends were 1 base for V and 6 bases for J; bases not matched to a gene: 8. CDR1 is LGHNA, CDR2 YNFKEQ, per germline. This CDR3 spans 16 amino acids.